This TCR beta chain came from a study of cytomegalovirus exposure and HLA in healthy donors. PCR primers comprised 60 Vbeta and 13 Jbeta primers. TCRdb keeps only in-frame clones here, not all; method: immunoSEQ multiplex PCR. Of roughly 140,000 clones listed, roughly 76% are singletons. The CDR3 is made up of 15 amino acids. V lost 0 bases to trimming and J lost 1 base, with 9 bases between them. Germline V CDR1 and CDR2: SGHRS, YFSETQ. A word on this clone: Its antigen is unknown.

Broader study findings: The CMV antigen specificity of three CMV-associated chains was confirmed through in vitro analysis. It was reported that TCR beta sequences correctly inferred the HLA-A and HLA-B alleles for most subjects.

This TCR came from a man aged 18 to 30 in good health and CMV-seronegative. The chain employs TRBV5-1 and TRBJ2-3, with D maybe TRBD1 (6 bases). What was sequenced was PBMCs. The CDR3 bases are TGCGCCAGCAGCTTGGCAGGGGCGGGCACAGATACGCAGTATTTT. Residues: CASSLAGAGTDTQYF.